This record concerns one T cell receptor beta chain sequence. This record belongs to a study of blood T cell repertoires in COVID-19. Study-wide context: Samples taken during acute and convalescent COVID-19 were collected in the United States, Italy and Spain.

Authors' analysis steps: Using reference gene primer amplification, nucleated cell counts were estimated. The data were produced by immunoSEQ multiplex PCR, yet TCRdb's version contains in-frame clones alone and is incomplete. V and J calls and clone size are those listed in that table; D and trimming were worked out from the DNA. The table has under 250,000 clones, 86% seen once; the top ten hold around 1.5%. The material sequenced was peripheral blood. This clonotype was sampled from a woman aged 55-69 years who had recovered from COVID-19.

The CDR3 DNA reads TGTGCCAGCAGCCGGGACTCCATTTACGAGCAGTACTTC. It codes for CASSRDSIYEQYF. The chain recombines TRBV2 with TRBJ2-7, with D perhaps TRBD2 (6 bases). V lost 6 bases and J 4 bases, leaving 13 bases between the germline ends. The CDR3 runs 13 residues. Germline CDR1 is SNHLY and CDR2 is FYNNEI.